The TCR beta chain under discussion was sequenced for a study of blood T cells in healthy people across ages. CDR1 SGHTA and CDR2 FQGTGA come from the germline V gene. This CDR3 spans 16 amino acids. The V and J ends lost 5 bases and 4 bases, in that order; junction bases with no gene match: 10. General study findings and limits: PBMCs were not sorted, which prevented a conclusive comparison of naive versus antigen-experienced cells.

A sample-barcoded 5' primer and a J-beta primer mix were used in a second PCR of roughly 7 to 12 cycles. TCRdb called the 5' RACE reads again in MiXCR, with one record for every CDR3 protein. The sample has about 800,000 distinct CDR3 sequences; 20% to 30% are singletons. This clonotype was seen only a few times. Its specificity is unknown. This sample was shared with a second study, whose subject was T cells of mothers and their children. This second report adds: Once extracted, all RNA went into cDNA synthesis at about 1.5 ug per 15 ul. Sequencing got over 9 million TCR beta CDR3 reads from each mother and some 3 million from each child.

This receptor was taken from a boy aged 10-17 years in good health. This chain links TRBV7-3 with TRBJ2-2, with TRBD1 matching 7 bases. Sequencing used blood. CDR3 nucleotide sequence: TGTGCCAGCAGCCAACAATCCGGGACAGCCACCGGGGAGCTGTTTTTT. Protein product: CASSQQSGTATGELFF.